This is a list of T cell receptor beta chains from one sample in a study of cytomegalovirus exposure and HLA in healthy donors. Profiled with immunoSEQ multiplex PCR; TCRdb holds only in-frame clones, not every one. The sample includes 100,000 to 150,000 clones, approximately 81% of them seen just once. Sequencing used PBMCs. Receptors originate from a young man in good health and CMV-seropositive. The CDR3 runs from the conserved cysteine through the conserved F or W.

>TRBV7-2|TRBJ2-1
CASSWDRSPGEQFF
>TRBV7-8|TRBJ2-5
CASSFSPHTQYRGLGETQYF
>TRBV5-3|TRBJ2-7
CASTLAGASEQYF
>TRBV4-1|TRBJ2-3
CASSPLLAGTDTQYF
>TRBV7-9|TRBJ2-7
CASSFSSDEQYF
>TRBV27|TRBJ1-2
CASSFGTGGHGYTF
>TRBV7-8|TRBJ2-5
CASSLVFGGQPKETQYF
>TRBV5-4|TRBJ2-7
CASSRTSLPYEQYF
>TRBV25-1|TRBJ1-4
CASRRTGFSEKLFF
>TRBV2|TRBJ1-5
CASRWGASQPKHF
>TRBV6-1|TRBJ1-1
CASTFSRLGEAFF
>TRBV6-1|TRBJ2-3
CASRYTDTQYF
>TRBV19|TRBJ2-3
CASSGIKASGSDTQYF
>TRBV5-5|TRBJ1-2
CASSLAGVNYGYTF
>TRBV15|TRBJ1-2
CATSRDRGGNYGYTF
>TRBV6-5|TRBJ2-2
CASKVWRDHTGELFF
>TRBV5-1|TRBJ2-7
CASSLTSGIEQYF
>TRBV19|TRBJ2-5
CASRPSGYQETQYF
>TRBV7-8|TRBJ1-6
CASSDRNSPLHF
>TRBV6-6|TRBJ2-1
CASSYSSGGYNEQFF
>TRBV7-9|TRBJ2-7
CASSPSPGTGSEQYF
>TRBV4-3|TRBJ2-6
CASSQEVGAGANVLTF
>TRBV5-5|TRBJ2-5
CASSPTGDEETQYF
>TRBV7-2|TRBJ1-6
CASSLQGSDSPLHF
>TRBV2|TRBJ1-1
CASSSDRVDTEAFF
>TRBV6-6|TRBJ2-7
CASSAARDRGLYEQYF
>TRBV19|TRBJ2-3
CASSYRGRLTDTQYF
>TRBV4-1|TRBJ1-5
CASSLREGGQPQHF
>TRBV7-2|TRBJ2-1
CASSYGRVDYNEQFF
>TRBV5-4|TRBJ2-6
CASSSWQGSGANVLTF
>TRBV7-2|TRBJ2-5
CASSALVGRGDGSQYF
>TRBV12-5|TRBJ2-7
CASGLYGTGFFYEQYF
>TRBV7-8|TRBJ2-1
CASSSFGRERNEQFF
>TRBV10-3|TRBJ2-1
CAISDEQERNEQFF
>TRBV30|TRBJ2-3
CAWASRQTSTDTQYF
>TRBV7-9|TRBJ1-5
CASSTPGQGQPQHF
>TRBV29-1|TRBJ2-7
CSVEFAQGRENEQYF
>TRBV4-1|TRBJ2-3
CASSQEVGGAATQYF
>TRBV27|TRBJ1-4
CASSFPWGQGKLKLFF
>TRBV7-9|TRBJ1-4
CASSFTKLGASGGLFF
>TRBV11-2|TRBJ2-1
CASSLTGQPYNEQFF
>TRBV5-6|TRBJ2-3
CASSWGTSGGAKDTQYF
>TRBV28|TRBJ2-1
CATAGGISPHEQFF
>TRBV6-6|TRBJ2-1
CASSTGGRAFNEQFF
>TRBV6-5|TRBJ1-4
CASSTRDRNNEKLFF
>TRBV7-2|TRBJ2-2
CASSLDSGRATGELFF
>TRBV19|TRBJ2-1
CASSISRDNEQFF
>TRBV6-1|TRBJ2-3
CATSRGGALTDTQYF
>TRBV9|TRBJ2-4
CASSAEGQGINIQYF
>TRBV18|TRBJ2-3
CASSPRASGGSDTQYF
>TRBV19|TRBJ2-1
CASSILAGRPSDEQFF
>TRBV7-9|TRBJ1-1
CASSVQGGTEAFF
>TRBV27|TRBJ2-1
CASSSAGGGSEQFF
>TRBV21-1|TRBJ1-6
CASSKGWGLGNSPLHF
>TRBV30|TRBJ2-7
CAWSYPQGPNYEQYF
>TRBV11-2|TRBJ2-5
CASSSRGTSGGKETQYF
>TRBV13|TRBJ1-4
CASRQWTGGLWANEKLFF
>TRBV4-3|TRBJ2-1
CASSQDSYSGDSNEQFF
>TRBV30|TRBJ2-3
CAWSEGAAVTQYF
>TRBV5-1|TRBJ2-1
CASSLDPRGDEQFF